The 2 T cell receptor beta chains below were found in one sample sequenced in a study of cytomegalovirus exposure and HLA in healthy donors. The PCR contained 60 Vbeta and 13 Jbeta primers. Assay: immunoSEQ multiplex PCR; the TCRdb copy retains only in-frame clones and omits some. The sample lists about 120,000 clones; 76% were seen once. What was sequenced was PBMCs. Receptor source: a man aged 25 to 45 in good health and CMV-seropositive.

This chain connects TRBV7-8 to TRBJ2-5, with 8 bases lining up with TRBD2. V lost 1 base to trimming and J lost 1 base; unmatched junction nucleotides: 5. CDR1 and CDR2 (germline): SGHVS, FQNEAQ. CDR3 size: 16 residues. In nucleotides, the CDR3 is TGTGCCAGCAGCTTAGTTCTCGCGGGGGGCCAAGAGACCCAGTACTTC. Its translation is CASSLVLAGGQETQYF.

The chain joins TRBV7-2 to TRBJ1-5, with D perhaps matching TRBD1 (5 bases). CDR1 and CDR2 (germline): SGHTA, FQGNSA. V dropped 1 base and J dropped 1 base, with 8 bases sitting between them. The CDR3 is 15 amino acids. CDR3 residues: CASSLGGGSNQPQHF. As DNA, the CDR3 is TGTGCCAGCAGCTTAGGTGGGGGGAGCAATCAGCCCCAGCATTTT.